This T cell receptor beta chain was identified in a study of regulatory T cells in long-lasting Graves disease. Study-level background: Treatment with antithyroid drugs for over 5 years, together with positive TSH receptor antibodies, meant persistent Graves' disease. Regarding the study as a whole: Persistent-disease Graves' patients showed less TCR diversity than new cases. Having only a small sample size may have limited accuracy.

Combining iRepertoire HTBI primers with Arm-PCR of CDR3 regions, the authors built TCR beta libraries. TCRdb analysed the multiplex PCR reads with MiXCR anew, one entry per CDR3 protein. The sample lists around 460,000 distinct CDR3 sequences, approximately 22% occurring once. There are many counts of this clonotype. Its antigen is unknown. Time point meaning: persistent/refractory GD, antithyroid drugs over 5 years with positive TRAb. RNA extracted from PBMCs served as the sequencing template. This receptor was obtained from a female donor with Graves disease. The sample in question was peripheral blood mononuclear cells (PBMCs), obtained when the disease was refractory, from a patient treated with antithyroid drugs.

CDR3 nucleotides: TGTGCCAGCTCTAGCAGGCGACCCTTTGGCTACACCTTC. Its translation: CASSSRRPFGYTF. V is TRBV6-1 and J is TRBJ1-2; D is undetermined. V was trimmed by 8 bases and J by 7 bases, leaving 17 bases between them. The CDR3 has 13 amino acids. Looked up from germline, CDR1 is MNHNS and CDR2 is SASEGT.